The 24 T cell receptor beta chains listed next were all sequenced from one sample in a study of blood T cell repertoires in COVID-19. Some clones are missing from TCRdb's copy, which holds only in-frame ones; the method was immunoSEQ multiplex PCR. This sample has 300,000 to 400,000 clones, with 87% found just once. The sample comprised peripheral blood. These receptors originate from a woman aged 45-65 years with COVID-19, enrolled during active disease.

This sequence joins TRBV5-1 and TRBJ1-1; 10 nucleotides line up with TRBD1. The J segment lost 7 bases and the V segment lost 3 bases, leaving 21 bases of the junction unmatched. The V gene's germline CDR1 is SGHRS and CDR2 YFSETQ. This CDR3 is built from 19 residues. CDR3 DNA: TGCGCCAGCAGCTCCGCCAGGACAGGGGGTGCAAGAAGGTGGATTGAAGCTTTCTTT. It yields the protein CASSSARTGGARRWIEAFF.

This chain links TRBV11-2 with TRBJ1-3, with a possible D match to TRBD1 (6 bases). V was trimmed by 2 bases and J by 0 bases, leaving 11 bases between them. Per the germline V gene, CDR1 is SGHAT and CDR2 is FQNNGV. The CDR3 is 16 amino acids. The CDR3 nucleotides are TGTGCCAGCAGCTTACACACAGGGACCTCTGGAAACACCATATATTTT. Translating gives CASSLHTGTSGNTIYF.

The rearrangement links TRBV28 to TRBJ1-2, with unresolved D. The CDR3 runs 13 residues. CDR1 is MDHEN, CDR2 SYDVKM, per germline. Trimming cost V 2 bases and J 6 bases, with 10 bases left between them. The CDR3 nucleotides read TGTGCCAGCAGTTTAAATGTGGCAGATGGCTACACCTTC. This sequence encodes CASSLNVADGYTF.

This clone was observed once. The chain combines TRBV7-9 with TRBJ1-2; maybe TRBD1 (5 bases). The V gene's germline CDR1 is SEHNR and CDR2 FQNEAQ (reference sequence). The CDR3 has 13 amino acids. Trimming removed 5 bases at V and 10 bases at J, with 17 bases between. This CDR3 is CASSPPGGLDYTF. Here the CDR3 DNA reads TGTGCCAGCAGCCCACCCGGGGGTCTGGACTACACCTTC.

The gene calls are TRBV19 and TRBJ1-1, with D possibly being TRBD1 (5 bases). Per germline, CDR1 LNHDA and CDR2 SQIVND (reference sequence). CDR3 length: 15 amino acids. Trimming pared 7 bases from V and 0 bases from J, leaving 15 bases between. The CDR3 DNA is TGTGCCAGTATGGGGCGGGGAGGGGTGAACACTGAAGCTTTCTTT. Its translation: CASMGRGGVNTEAFF.

The V and J genes are TRBV7-9 and TRBJ2-3; 15 nucleotides agree with TRBD2. In germline, CDR1 is SEHNR, CDR2 FQNEAQ (reference sequence). V was pared by 6 bases and J by 5 bases, with 9 bases of the junction left unmatched. The CDR3 spans 17 residues. DNA for the CDR3: TGTGCCAGCAGAGACCCGAGGACTAGCGGGAGGGTAGATACGCAGTATTTT. Translated, it gives CASRDPRTSGRVDTQYF. The full variable domain, rest sourced from reference TRBV7-9 and TRBJ2-3, is DTGVSQNPRHKITKRGQNVTFRCDPISEHNRLYWYRQTLGQGPEFLTYFQNEAQLEKSRLLSDRFSAERPKGSFSTLEIQRTEQGDSAMYLCASRDPRTSGRVDTQYFGPGTRLTVL.

This clone was seen a few times. V gene TRBV12-3 or TRBV12-4 combines with J gene TRBJ2-7, with a possible D match to TRBD1 (5 bases). CDR3 length equals 13 residues. The V end was cut by 7 bases, the J end by 4 bases, with 14 bases between. The CDR3, as DNA: TGTGCCAGCACTACAGGTATAGGGTACGAGCAGTACTTC. Protein: CASTTGIGYEQYF.

The CDR3 loop reads CAISDASGRSNEQFF. CDR3 DNA sequence: TGTGCCATCAGTGATGCTAGCGGGAGGTCTAATGAGCAGTTCTTC. The chain links TRBV10-3 to TRBJ2-1; 11 bases agree with TRBD2. Per the germline V gene, CDR1 is ENHRY and CDR2 is SYGVKD. Unmatched junction bases numbered 5, after V lost 3 bases and J lost 7 bases. This CDR3 spans 15 amino acids.

The CDR3 DNA reads as TGTGCCTGGAGCTTTGAGAACAATCAGCCCCAGCATTTT. As protein: CAWSFENNQPQHF. The gene calls are TRBV30 and TRBJ1-5; no reliable D call. There are 13 residues in the CDR3. Germline V lookup: CDR1 GTSNPN, CDR2 SVGIG (reference sequence). V shed 3 bases and J shed 3 bases, with 9 bases lying between them.

The chain links TRBV4-2 to TRBJ2-2; D call uncertain. Trimming shortened V by 1 base and J by 1 base, and 13 bases separated the two germline ends. There are 17 residues in the CDR3. The germline CDR1 and CDR2 sequences are LGHNA and YNFKEQ. The CDR3, as DNA: TGTGCCAGCAGCCAAGTTCTGGCCAGTGAGAACACCGGGGAGCTGTTTTTT. Protein sequence: CASSQVLASENTGELFF.

The rearrangement uses TRBV20-1 and TRBJ2-7, with 8 bases that match TRBD2. Looked up from germline, CDR1 is DFQATT and CDR2 is SNEGSKA (reference sequence). V was clipped by 3 bases and J by 7 bases; unmatched bases: 11. The CDR3 spans 14 residues. The CDR3 DNA is TGCAGTGCTAGTACCAGCGGGAGAAGGGGGGAGCAGTACTTC. It is translated as CSASTSGRRGEQYF.

The chain combines TRBV29-1 with TRBJ2-7; D is possibly TRBD2 (5 bases). V lost 4 bases and J 3 bases, leaving 7 bases between the germline ends. Germline CDR1 and CDR2: SQVTM and ANQGSEA. This CDR3 contains 11 residues. Here the CDR3 DNA reads TGCAGCGTTGCTCGGGACTACGAGCAGTACTTC. Translated: CSVARDYEQYF.

The CDR3 DNA reads as TGTGCCAGCAGTAAACGGGACAGGGGAAACACTGAAGCTTTCTTT. Protein: CASSKRDRGNTEAFF. V and J are TRBV6-5 and TRBJ1-1; TRBD1 matches at 10 bases. The germline V gene has CDR1 MNHEY and CDR2 SVGAGI. This CDR3 is built from 15 residues. The junction had 5 bases not matched to a gene; V was cut back by 5 bases and J by 2 bases.

The chain recombines TRBV18 with TRBJ1-1; no definite D call. The CDR3 consists of 15 residues. V lost 6 bases to trimming and J lost 1 base, with 15 bases between them. Germline values: CDR1 KGHSH, CDR2 LQKENI. The CDR3 region is CASSWGGLANTEAFF. As DNA, the CDR3 is TGTGCCAGCTCCTGGGGAGGGTTAGCGAACACTGAAGCTTTCTTT.

The chain recombines TRBV5-4 with TRBJ2-3; 7 bases line up with TRBD2. Germline loops: CDR1 SGHNT, CDR2 YYREEE (reference sequence). V was pared by 6 bases and J by 0 bases, with 7 bases of the junction left unmatched. The CDR3 length is 15 residues. CDR3 in DNA: TGTGCCAGCAACCAGAGACTAGCTAGCACAGATACGCAGTATTTT. Translated: CASNQRLASTDTQYF.

V usage is TRBV7-2 and J usage is TRBJ2-7, with TRBD2 as a possible D gene (5 bases). Germline V gives CDR1 SGHTA, CDR2 FQGNSA. Between the trimmed V and J ends, which lost 0 bases and 6 bases, there was a span of 9 bases. This CDR3 has 13 residues. Here the CDR3 DNA reads TGTGCCAGCAGCTTAGCGTTTCTAGCCGAGCAGTACTTC. Its translation is CASSLAFLAEQYF.

This clone was detected ten times or more. The V call is TRBV5-4, the J call TRBJ2-7; 8 bases fit TRBD2. Trimming took 3 bases from V and 3 from J; bases not matched to a gene: 8. Germline CDR1 is SGHNT and CDR2 is YYREEE (reference sequence). This CDR3 has 15 residues. The CDR3 DNA follows: TGTGCCAGCAGCTCACATAGCGGGGTATTCTACGAGCAGTACTTC. Encoded protein: CASSSHSGVFYEQYF.

The chain uses TRBV6-5 and TRBJ2-1, with 8 bases identical to TRBD1. Germline V lookup: CDR1 MNHEY, CDR2 SVGAGI. The CDR3 totals 14 residues. V shed 10 bases and J 0 bases; nucleotides not matched to a gene: 5. CDR3 nucleotides: TGTGCCACCCAGGGGGCTTACTCCTACAATGAGCAGTTCTTC. This codes for CATQGAYSYNEQFF.

This clone showed up just a few times. The rearrangement joins TRBV27 to TRBJ1-1; TRBD1 aligns across 8 bases. Per the germline V gene, CDR1 is MNHEY and CDR2 is SMNVEV (reference sequence). Trimming took 7 bases from V and 4 from J; bases not matched to a gene: 11. The CDR3 runs to 15 residues. In DNA, the CDR3 is TGTGCCAGCACGGGGGGCGACAGGGGCGGCACTGAAGCTTTCTTT. This translates into CASTGGDRGGTEAFF.

This clone was counted only a few times. The gene calls are TRBV6-4 and TRBJ1-1, with D perhaps TRBD1 (6 bases). Trimming shortened V by 4 bases and J by 6 bases, and 18 bases separated the two germline ends. Per the germline V gene, CDR1 is MRHNA and CDR2 is SNTAGT. CDR3 length: 15 amino acids. CDR3 region: CASSANVGARAEAFF. The CDR3 region has the DNA TGTGCCAGCAGTGCGAATGTGGGGGCGAGGGCTGAAGCTTTCTTT.

The chain recombines TRBV2 with TRBJ2-2; 7 bases line up with TRBD1. CDR3 length equals 17 residues. The germline V gene encodes CDR1 SNHLY and CDR2 FYNNEI. Trimming took 6 bases from V and 1 from J; bases not matched to a gene: 11. DNA of the CDR3: TGTGCCAGCAGGGCACAGGGGACCTTCCTGAACACCGGGGAGCTGTTTTTT. Residues: CASRAQGTFLNTGELFF.

This clone was observed once. This sequence joins TRBV30 and TRBJ2-7; 9 bases map to TRBD2. The length of the CDR3 is 13 residues. J gave up 7 bases and V 4 bases, and 8 bases lay outside the gene matches. Germline V gene lookup returns CDR1 GTSNPN and CDR2 SVGIG (reference sequence). The CDR3 sequence: CAWTVAGVVEQYF. CDR3 nucleotides: TGTGCCTGGACGGTAGCGGGAGTGGTTGAGCAGTACTTC.

This chain joins TRBV7-2 and TRBJ1-3, with a possible D match to TRBD1 (6 bases). The germline V gene has CDR1 SGHTA and CDR2 FQGNSA. The V gene lost 7 bases and the J gene lost 5 bases, with 15 bases spanning the gap. The CDR3 has 14 residues. The CDR3 is CASTTGRRRNTIYF. As DNA, the CDR3 is TGTGCCAGCACTACAGGGAGAAGGAGAAACACCATATATTTT.

The chain joins TRBV6-5 to TRBJ1-2; 8 positions match TRBD1. The CDR3 has 12 amino acids. From germline, CDR1 is MNHEY and CDR2 SVGAGI. V lost 6 bases and J lost 8; bases outside the gene matches: 5. The CDR3 coding sequence is TGTGCCAGCAGAGACAGGGGAAGCGGCTACACCTTC. Residues: CASRDRGSGYTF.